Presented here are 21 T cell receptor beta chains from one specimen sequenced in a study of blood T cells in healthy people across ages. With a J-beta primer mix and a sample-barcoded 5' primer, a second PCR ran about 6 to 11 cycles. TCRdb re-analysed the 5' RACE reads in MiXCR, keeping a single row per CDR3 protein. The table has under 2 million distinct CDR3 sequences, almost 35% seen once. The sequenced sample was blood. The source of these receptors is a woman aged 30 to 39 in good health.

The chain's CDR3 is CASSHGGGHEQYF. CDR3 nucleotides: TGTGCCAGCAGCCATGGGGGAGGTCACGAGCAGTACTTC. The chain is built from TRBV7-9 and TRBJ2-5; tentatively, D is TRBD2 (6 bases). The J call may be in error: the DNA end matches TRBJ2-7 better. Germline V gene sequence: CDR1 SEHNR, CDR2 FQNEAQ (reference sequence). The CDR3 has 13 amino acids.

This rearrangement joins TRBV3-1 to TRBJ2-4, with 7 bases that match TRBD2. The J call may be mistaken, given a closer DNA end match to TRBJ2-7. The CDR3 length is 13 residues. CDR1 LGHDT and CDR2 YNNKEL come from the germline V gene (reference sequence). The CDR3 DNA reads TGTGCCAGCGCGGCAGGACCGGGGGGCGAGCAGTACTTC. Its protein product is CASAAGPGGEQYF.

This clonotype was picked up a small number of times. The chain combines TRBV4-2 with TRBJ2-7, with TRBD2 matching 8 bases. V was clipped by 3 bases and J by 7 bases; unmatched bases: 14. This CDR3 comprises 16 residues. Germline lookup yields CDR1 LGHNA and CDR2 YNFKEQ. In nucleotides, the CDR3 is TGTGCCAGCAGCCACTGGTCGGGAGGGGACAAATCGGAGCAGTACTTC. Its protein is CASSHWSGGDKSEQYF.

The rearrangement joins TRBV6-6 to TRBJ2-3; D remains ambiguous. Germline V CDR1 and CDR2: MNHNY, SVGAGI (reference sequence). V was pared by 4 bases and J by 6 bases, with 14 bases between. This CDR3 is built from 14 residues. As DNA, the CDR3 is TGTGCCAGCAGTTCCGTCAATAGTAAGGATACGCAGTATTTT. Protein: CASSSVNSKDTQYF.

This clonotype has a handful of counts. This chain connects TRBV11-2 to TRBJ2-1; 7 positions match TRBD2. CDR1 is SGHAT and CDR2 is FQNNGV in the germline V gene. The trim removed 3 bases at V and 2 bases at J, leaving 7 bases unmatched. The CDR3 sequence is 16 residues long. The CDR3 DNA reads TGTGCCAGCAGCTTGGGACTAAGCGTTCCCTACAATGAGCAGTTCTTC. This codes for CASSLGLSVPYNEQFF.

This clonotype was found a few times. This sequence joins TRBV30 and TRBJ2-1; a possible D gene is TRBD2 (6 bases). The CDR3 runs to 13 residues. With 1 base removed from V and 7 bases from J, the gap between germline ends came to 11 bases. Germline V gene data show CDR1 as GTSNPN and CDR2 as SVGIG (reference sequence). In DNA, the CDR3 is TGTGCCTGGAGTGCGGGCCGGGGGAATGAGCAGTTCTTC. It codes for CAWSAGRGNEQFF.

The chain joins TRBV7-3 to TRBJ2-3; 8 positions match TRBD2. CDR3 length: 17 residues. Germline V gene lookup returns CDR1 SGHTA and CDR2 FQGTGA. V lost 1 base and J lost 1; bases outside the gene matches: 7. The CDR3 protein is CASSLSPGGGGTDTQYF. The CDR3 DNA follows: TGTGCCAGCAGCTTAAGCCCGGGGGGGGGCGGCACAGATACGCAGTATTTT.

This clonotype was counted at least ten times. The chain carries TRBV6-5 and TRBJ1-2; TRBD1 matches at 7 bases. V was clipped by 6 bases and J by 2 bases; unmatched bases: 6. This CDR3 has 14 residues. Germline CDR1 is MNHEY and CDR2 is SVGAGI. CDR3 DNA sequence: TGTGCCAGCAGCCACAGGGGAGAAAACTATGGCTACACCTTC. It is translated as CASSHRGENYGYTF.

The V and J genes are TRBV12-3 or TRBV12-4 and TRBJ1-3, with 7 bases fitting TRBD1. The CDR3 covers 15 residues. The junction had 8 bases not matched to a gene; V was cut back by 6 bases and J by 3 bases. CDR3 in amino acids: CASSDPRTGGNTIYF. In nucleotides, the CDR3 is TGTGCCAGCAGCGACCCCAGGACAGGTGGAAACACCATATATTTT.

This clonotype was found a few times. The genes are TRBV6-1 and TRBJ2-7, with D possibly being TRBD2 (5 bases). V gave up 3 bases and J gave up 3 bases, with 9 bases separating them. Looked up from germline, CDR1 is MNHNS and CDR2 is SASEGT. This CDR3 comprises 13 residues. The CDR3 protein is CASSDAGYYEQYF. CDR3 sequence (DNA): TGTGCCAGCAGTGATGCGGGTTACTACGAGCAGTACTTC.

This sequence joins TRBV20-1 and TRBJ2-3; 12 nucleotides align to TRBD2. CDR1 DFQATT and CDR2 SNEGSKA come from the germline V gene (reference sequence). The CDR3 extends over 11 amino acids. The CDR3 DNA reads as TGCAGACTAGCGGGAGGTATGGCGCAGTATTTT. Translated, it gives CRLAGGMAQYF.

This clonotype turned up a few times. The chain joins TRBV5-1 to TRBJ2-3; the D gene is possibly TRBD2 (6 bases). The germline CDR1 and CDR2 sequences are SGHRS and YFSETQ. This CDR3 has 16 amino acids. The V end lost 6 bases, the J end lost 3 bases, and 20 bases lay between the germline ends. The CDR3 sequence is CASNPSGEERTDTQYF. CDR3 DNA sequence: TGCGCCAGCAACCCATCGGGGGAGGAGAGGACAGATACGCAGTATTTT.

A word on this clonotype: A much larger clone differs by one base, so this may be a read error. The chain recombines TRBV29-1 with TRBJ2-3; maybe TRBD2 (6 bases). The germline CDR1 and CDR2 sequences are SQVTM and ANQGSEA. CDR3 length equals 16 residues. Written as DNA, the CDR3 is TGCAGCGTTGAAGAGGCCCCGGAGGGACGCGGAGATACGCGGTATTTT. Translating gives CSVEEAPEGRGDTRYF.

The chain joins TRBV13 to TRBJ1-2; D might be TRBD1 (6 bases). V lost 5 bases to trimming and J lost 4 bases, with 14 bases between them. The CDR3 has 14 amino acids. CDR1 PRHDT and CDR2 FYEKMQ come from the germline V gene (reference sequence). The CDR3 DNA sequence: TGTGCCAGCAGCCAGGAGCAGGGGAGCTATGGCTACACCTTC. Translation: CASSQEQGSYGYTF.

J is TRBJ2-2 and V is TRBV11-2; D gene ambiguous. CDR3 length: 15 amino acids. Germline CDR1 reads SGHAT; CDR2 reads FQNNGV. V lost 4 bases, J lost 3 bases, and 12 bases lay in between. CDR3 sequence: CASSSEPADTGELFF. The CDR3 nucleotides read TGTGCCAGCAGCTCTGAGCCCGCTGACACCGGGGAGCTGTTTTTT. The variable domain in full, completed from reference TRBV11-2 and TRBJ2-2, reads EAGVAQSPRYKIIEKRQSVAFWCNPISGHATLYWYQQILGQGPKLLIQFQNNGVVDDSQLPKDRFSAERLKGVDSTLKIQPAKLEDSAVYLCASSSEPADTGELFFGEGSRLTVL.

This clonotype was seen at least ten times. This chain connects TRBV20-1 to TRBJ2-7, with 12 bases aligning to TRBD2. Trimming took 0 bases from V and 1 from J; bases not matched to a gene: 4. The length of the CDR3 is 16 residues. Germline V gene lookup returns CDR1 DFQATT and CDR2 SNEGSKA (reference sequence). CDR3 sequence reads: CSARDVGLAGSYEQYF. As DNA, the CDR3 is TGCAGTGCTAGAGATGTCGGACTAGCGGGGTCCTACGAGCAGTACTTC.

With regard to this clonotype: A much larger clone is a single base away; this may be a read error. This rearrangement joins TRBV20-1 to TRBJ1-2; D not resolved. Per the germline V gene, CDR1 is DFQATT and CDR2 is SNEGSKA (reference sequence). The CDR3 is made up of 12 amino acids. CDR3 amino acids: CNASADNYGYTF. CDR3 DNA: TGCAATGCTAGTGCGGATAACTATGGCTACACCTTC.

This clonotype was found a few times. The V and J genes are TRBV7-9 and TRBJ1-2; perhaps TRBD1 as D (6 bases). In germline, CDR1 is SEHNR, CDR2 FQNEAQ (reference sequence). Trimming stripped 7 bases from V and 3 bases from J, with 15 bases between. The CDR3 loop spans 14 amino acids. CDR3 coding DNA: TGTGCCAGCATCCGGGGACAAGCCGACTATGGCTACACCTTC. Translating it yields CASIRGQADYGYTF.

This clonotype has only a few counts. The rearrangement links TRBV5-5 to TRBJ1-4, with TRBD1 identical over 10 bases. The CDR3 contains 13 residues. V lost 7 bases and J lost 8; bases outside the gene matches: 5. Germline values: CDR1 SGHKS, CDR2 YYEKEE (reference sequence). The DNA for the CDR3 is TGTGCCAGCTCCGGGACAGGGGAAGAAAAACTGTTTTTT. Translated: CASSGTGEEKLFF.

CDR3 region: CASSSDRLIRTQYF. The CDR3 DNA sequence: TGTGCCAGCAGCTCCGACCGCTTAATTCGGACCCAGTACTTC. This sequence joins TRBV12-3 or TRBV12-4 and TRBJ2-7; D gene unclear. The J call is doubtful: the DNA matches TRBJ2-5 better. The CDR3 totals 14 residues.

The CDR3 loop is CASSSRDGGETQYF. DNA of the CDR3: TGTGCCAGCAGTAGCCGGGACGGAGGAGAGACCCAGTACTTC. This chain connects TRBV28 to TRBJ2-5; possibly TRBD1 or TRBD2 for D (5 bases each). Trimming removed 5 bases at V and 4 bases at J, with 14 bases between. CDR1 MDHEN and CDR2 SYDVKM come from the germline V gene. This CDR3 is built from 14 residues. Filled out from reference TRBV28 and TRBJ2-5, the complete variable domain reads DVKVTQSSRYLVKRTGEKVFLECVQDMDHENMFWYRQDPGLGLRLIYFSYDVKMKEKGDIPEGYSVSREKKERFSLILESASTNQTSMYLCASSSRDGGETQYFGPGTRLLVL.